This T cell receptor (beta chain) was identified during a study of blood T cell repertoires in COVID-19. Study at large: Sites across the United States, Italy and Spain contributed samples from acute and convalescent COVID-19. T cells, B-cell-depleted T cells, or PBMCs provided the cDNA or gDNA that served as material.

The V and J ends lost 4 bases and 2 bases respectively, with 10 bases between them. From germline, CDR1 is SGHTS and CDR2 YDEGEE. CDR3 length equals 14 residues. Seattle patient enrollment occurred during active infection, with longitudinal follow-up thereafter. Assay used: immunoSEQ multiplex PCR; TCRdb lists only in-frame clones, some missing. This repertoire shows some 350,000 clones, about 90% found once; its top ten account for under 4%. The chain links TRBV5-8 to TRBJ1-5; D call uncertain. The sequence was obtained from a woman younger than 45 with COVID-19, enrolled during active disease. Sequenced material: peripheral blood. Here the CDR3 DNA reads TGTGCCAGCAGCCCAATTAGAGGCAATCAGCCCCAGCATTTT. This codes for CASSPIRGNQPQHF.